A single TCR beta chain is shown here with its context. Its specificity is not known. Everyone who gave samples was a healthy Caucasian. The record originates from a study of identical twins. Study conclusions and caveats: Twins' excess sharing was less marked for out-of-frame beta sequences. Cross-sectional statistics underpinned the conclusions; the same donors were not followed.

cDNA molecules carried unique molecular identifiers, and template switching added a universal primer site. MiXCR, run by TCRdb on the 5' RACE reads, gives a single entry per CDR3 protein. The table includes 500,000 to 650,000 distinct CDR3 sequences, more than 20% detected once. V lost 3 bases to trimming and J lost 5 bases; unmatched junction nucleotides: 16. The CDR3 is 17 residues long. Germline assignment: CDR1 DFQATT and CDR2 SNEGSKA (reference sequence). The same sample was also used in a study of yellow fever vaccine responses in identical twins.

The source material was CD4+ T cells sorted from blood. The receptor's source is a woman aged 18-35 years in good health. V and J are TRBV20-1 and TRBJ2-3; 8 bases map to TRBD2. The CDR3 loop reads CSASIGGGPGSRDTQYF. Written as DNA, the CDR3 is TGCAGTGCTAGCATCGGGGGGGGGCCGGGTAGTCGAGATACGCAGTATTTT.